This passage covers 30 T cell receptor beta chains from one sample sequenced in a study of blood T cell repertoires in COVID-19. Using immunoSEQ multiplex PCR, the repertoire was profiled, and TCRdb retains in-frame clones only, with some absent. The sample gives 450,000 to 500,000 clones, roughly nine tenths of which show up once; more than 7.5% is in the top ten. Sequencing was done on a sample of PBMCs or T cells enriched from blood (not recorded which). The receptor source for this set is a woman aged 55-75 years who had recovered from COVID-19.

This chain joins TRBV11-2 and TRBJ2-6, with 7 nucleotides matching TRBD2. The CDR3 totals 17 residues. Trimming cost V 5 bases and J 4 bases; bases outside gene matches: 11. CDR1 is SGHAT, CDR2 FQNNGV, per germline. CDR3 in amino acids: CASSPVGLAAGANVLTF. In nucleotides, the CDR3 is TGTGCCAGCAGCCCAGTCGGGCTAGCGGCAGGGGCCAACGTCCTGACTTTC.

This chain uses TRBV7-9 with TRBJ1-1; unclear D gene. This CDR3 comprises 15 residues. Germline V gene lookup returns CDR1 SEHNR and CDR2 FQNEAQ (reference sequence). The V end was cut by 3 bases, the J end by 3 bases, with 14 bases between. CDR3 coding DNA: TGTGCCAGCAGCTTTACGGGAACCTGGGACACTGAAGCTTTCTTT. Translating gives CASSFTGTWDTEAFF.

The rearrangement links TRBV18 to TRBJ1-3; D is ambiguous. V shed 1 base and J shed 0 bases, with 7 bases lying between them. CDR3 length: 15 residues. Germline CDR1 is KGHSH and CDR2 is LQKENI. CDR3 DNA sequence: TGTGCCAGCTCACCACAGGGAGCCTCTGGAAACACCATATATTTT. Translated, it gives CASSPQGASGNTIYF. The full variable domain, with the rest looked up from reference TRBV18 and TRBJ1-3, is NAGVMQNPRHLVRRRGQEARLRCSPMKGHSHVYWYRQLPEEGLKFMVYLQKENIIDESGMPKERFSAEFPKEGPSILRIQQVVRGDSAAYFCASSPQGASGNTIYFGEGSWLTVV.

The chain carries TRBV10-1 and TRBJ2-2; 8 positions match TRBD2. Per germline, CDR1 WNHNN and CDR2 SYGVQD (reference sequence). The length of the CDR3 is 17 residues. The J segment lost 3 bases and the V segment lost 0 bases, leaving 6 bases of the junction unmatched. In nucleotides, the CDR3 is TGCGCCAGCAGTGAGTCGCGGAGCGGGGGACACACCGGGGAGCTGTTTTTT. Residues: CASSESRSGGHTGELFF.

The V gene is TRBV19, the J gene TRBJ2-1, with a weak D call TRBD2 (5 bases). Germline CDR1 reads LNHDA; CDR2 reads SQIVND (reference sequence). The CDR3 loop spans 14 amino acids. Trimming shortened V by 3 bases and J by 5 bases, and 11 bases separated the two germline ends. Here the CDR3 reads CASSIRLLHNEQFF. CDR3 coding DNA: TGTGCCAGTAGTATCAGACTACTACACAATGAGCAGTTCTTC. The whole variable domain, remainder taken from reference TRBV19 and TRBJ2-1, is DGGITQSPKYLFRKEGQNVTLSCEQNLNHDAMYWYRQDPGQGLRLIYYSQIVNDFQKGDIAEGYSVSREKKESFPLTVTSAQKNPTAFYLCASSIRLLHNEQFFGPGTRLTVL.

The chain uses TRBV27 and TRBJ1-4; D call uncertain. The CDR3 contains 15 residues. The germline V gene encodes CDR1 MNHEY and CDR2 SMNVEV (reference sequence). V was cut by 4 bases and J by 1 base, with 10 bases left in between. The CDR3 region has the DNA TGTGCCAGCAGTTCAGGACTGCTAACTAATGAAAAACTGTTTTTT. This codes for CASSSGLLTNEKLFF.

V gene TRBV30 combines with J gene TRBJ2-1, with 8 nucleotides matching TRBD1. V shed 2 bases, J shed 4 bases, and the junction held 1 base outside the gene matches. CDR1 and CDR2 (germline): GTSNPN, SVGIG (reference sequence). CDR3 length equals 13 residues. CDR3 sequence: CAWSWTGYNEQFF. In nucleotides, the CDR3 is TGTGCCTGGAGTTGGACAGGGTACAATGAGCAGTTCTTC.

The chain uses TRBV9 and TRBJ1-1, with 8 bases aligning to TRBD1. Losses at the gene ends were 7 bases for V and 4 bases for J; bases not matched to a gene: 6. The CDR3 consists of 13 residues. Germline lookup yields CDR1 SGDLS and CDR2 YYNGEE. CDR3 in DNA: TGTGCCAGCGGGCAGGGGGCGAGCACTGAAGCTTTCTTT. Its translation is CASGQGASTEAFF.

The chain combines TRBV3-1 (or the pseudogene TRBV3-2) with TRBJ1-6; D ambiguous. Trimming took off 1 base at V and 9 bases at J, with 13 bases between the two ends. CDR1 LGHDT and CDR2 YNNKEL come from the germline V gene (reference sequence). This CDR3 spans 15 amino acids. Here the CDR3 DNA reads TGTGCCAGCAGCCAAGGCTCCGAAGCTAGTTCACCCCTCCACTTT. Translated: CASSQGSEASSPLHF.

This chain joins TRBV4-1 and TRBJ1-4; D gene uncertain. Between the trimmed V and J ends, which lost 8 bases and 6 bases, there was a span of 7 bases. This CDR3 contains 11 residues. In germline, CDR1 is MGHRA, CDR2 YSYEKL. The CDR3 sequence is CASRLYEKLFF. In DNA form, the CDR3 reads TGCGCCAGCCGACTGTATGAAAAACTGTTTTTT.

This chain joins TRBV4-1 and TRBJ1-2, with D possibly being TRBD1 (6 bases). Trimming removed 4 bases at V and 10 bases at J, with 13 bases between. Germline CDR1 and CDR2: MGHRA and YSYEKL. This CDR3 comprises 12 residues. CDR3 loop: CASSPWGGIYTF. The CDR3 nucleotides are TGCGCCAGCAGCCCCTGGGGGGGCATCTACACCTTC.

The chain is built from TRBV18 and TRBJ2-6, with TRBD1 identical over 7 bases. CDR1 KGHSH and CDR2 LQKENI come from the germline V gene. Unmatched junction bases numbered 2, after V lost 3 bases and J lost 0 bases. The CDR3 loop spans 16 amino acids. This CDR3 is CASSPDRISGANVLTF. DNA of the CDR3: TGTGCCAGCTCACCGGACAGGATCTCTGGGGCCAACGTCCTGACTTTC. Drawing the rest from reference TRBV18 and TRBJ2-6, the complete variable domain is NAGVMQNPRHLVRRRGQEARLRCSPMKGHSHVYWYRQLPEEGLKFMVYLQKENIIDESGMPKERFSAEFPKEGPSILRIQQVVRGDSAAYFCASSPDRISGANVLTFGAGSRLTVL.

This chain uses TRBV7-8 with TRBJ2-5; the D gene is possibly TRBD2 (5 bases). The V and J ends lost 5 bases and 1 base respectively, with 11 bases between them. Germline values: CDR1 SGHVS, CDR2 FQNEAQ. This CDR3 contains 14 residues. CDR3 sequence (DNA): TGTGCCAGCAGCCAATCGACTACCCAAGAGACCCAGTACTTC. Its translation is CASSQSTTQETQYF.

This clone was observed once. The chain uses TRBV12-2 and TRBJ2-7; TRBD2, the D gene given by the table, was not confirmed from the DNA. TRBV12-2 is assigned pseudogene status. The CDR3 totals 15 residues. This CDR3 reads CASRFPNGRFYEQYV. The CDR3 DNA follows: TGTGCAAGTCGTTTTCCGAATGGGAGATTCTACGAGCAGTACGTC.

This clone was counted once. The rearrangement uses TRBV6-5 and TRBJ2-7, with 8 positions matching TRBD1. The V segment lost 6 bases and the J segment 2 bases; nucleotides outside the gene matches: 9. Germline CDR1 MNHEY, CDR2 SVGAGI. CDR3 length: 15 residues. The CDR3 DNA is TGTGCCAGCAGGGCCGGGACAGGTGGAGCCTACGAGCAGTACGTC. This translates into CASRAGTGGAYEQYV.

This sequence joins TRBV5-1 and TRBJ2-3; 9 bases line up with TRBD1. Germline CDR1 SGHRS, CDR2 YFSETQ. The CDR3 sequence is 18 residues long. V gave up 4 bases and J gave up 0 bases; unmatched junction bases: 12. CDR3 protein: CASSETGQGPFSTDTQYF. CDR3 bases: TGCGCCAGCAGCGAGACGGGACAGGGACCCTTTAGCACAGATACGCAGTATTTT.

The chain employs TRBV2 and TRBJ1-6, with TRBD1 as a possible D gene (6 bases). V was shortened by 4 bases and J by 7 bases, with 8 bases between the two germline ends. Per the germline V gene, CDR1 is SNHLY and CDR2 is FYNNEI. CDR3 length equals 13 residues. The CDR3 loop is CASSGGGNSPLHF. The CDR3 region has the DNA TGTGCCAGCAGTGGAGGGGGAAATTCACCCCTCCACTTT.

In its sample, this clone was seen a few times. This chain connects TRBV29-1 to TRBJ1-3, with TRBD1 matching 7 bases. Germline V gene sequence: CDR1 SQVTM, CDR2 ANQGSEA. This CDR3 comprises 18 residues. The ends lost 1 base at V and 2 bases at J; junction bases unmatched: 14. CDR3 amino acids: CSVEGRGHTTGAGNTIYF. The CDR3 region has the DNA TGCAGCGTTGAAGGGAGGGGGCATACCACGGGTGCTGGAAACACCATATATTTT.

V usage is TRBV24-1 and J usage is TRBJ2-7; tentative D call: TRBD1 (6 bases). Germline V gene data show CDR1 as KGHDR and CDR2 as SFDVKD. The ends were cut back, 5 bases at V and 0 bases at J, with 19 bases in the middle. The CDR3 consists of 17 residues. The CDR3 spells CATSGRTRGKSSYEQYF. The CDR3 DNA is TGTGCCACCAGTGGCAGGACAAGGGGGAAAAGCTCCTACGAGCAGTACTTC.

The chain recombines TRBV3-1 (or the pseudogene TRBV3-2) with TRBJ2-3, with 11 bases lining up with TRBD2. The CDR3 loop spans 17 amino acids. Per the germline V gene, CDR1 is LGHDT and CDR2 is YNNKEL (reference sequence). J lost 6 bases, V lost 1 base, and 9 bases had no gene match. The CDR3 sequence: CASSQASSGGPGDTQYF. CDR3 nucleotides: TGTGCCAGCAGCCAAGCCTCTAGCGGGGGGCCGGGGGATACGCAGTATTTT.

As DNA, the CDR3 is TGTGCCAGCAGCGCTGGACAGACTTTTAATTCACCCCTCCACTTT. This translates into CASSAGQTFNSPLHF. The V call is TRBV5-4, the J call TRBJ1-6, with D perhaps matching TRBD1 (6 bases). The CDR3 extends over 15 amino acids. V lost 4 bases and J lost 6, with 14 bases in between. Germline V CDR1 and CDR2: SGHNT, YYREEE (reference sequence).

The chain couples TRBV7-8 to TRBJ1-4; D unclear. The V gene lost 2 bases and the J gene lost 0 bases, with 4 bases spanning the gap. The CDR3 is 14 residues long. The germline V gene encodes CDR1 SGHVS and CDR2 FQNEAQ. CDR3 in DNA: TGTGCCAGCAGCTTATTAACAACTAATGAAAAACTGTTTTTT. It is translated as CASSLLTTNEKLFF.

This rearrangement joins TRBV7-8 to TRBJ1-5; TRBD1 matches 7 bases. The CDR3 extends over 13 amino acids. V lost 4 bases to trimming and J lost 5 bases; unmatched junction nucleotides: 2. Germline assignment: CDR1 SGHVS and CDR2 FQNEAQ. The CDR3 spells CASSYRGYQPQHF. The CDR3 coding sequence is TGTGCCAGCAGCTACAGGGGTTATCAGCCCCAGCATTTT. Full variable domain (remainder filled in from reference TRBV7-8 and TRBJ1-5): GAGVSQSPRYKVAKRGQDVALRCDPISGHVSLFWYQQALGQGPEFLTYFQNEAQLDKSGLPSDRFFAERPEGSVSTLKIQRTQQEDSAVYLCASSYRGYQPQHFGDGTRLSIL.

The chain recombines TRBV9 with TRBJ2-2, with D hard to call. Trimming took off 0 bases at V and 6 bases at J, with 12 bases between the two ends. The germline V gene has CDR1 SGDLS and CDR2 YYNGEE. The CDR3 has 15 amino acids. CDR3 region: CASSVVSTPPGELFF. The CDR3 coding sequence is TGTGCCAGCAGCGTAGTGTCTACTCCTCCCGGGGAGCTGTTTTTT.

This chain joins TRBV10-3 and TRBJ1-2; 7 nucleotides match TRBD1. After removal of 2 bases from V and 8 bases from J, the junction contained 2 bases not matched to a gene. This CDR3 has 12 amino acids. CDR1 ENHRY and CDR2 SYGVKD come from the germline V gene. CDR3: CAISETGVGYTF. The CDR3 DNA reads TGTGCCATCAGTGAGACAGGGGTCGGCTACACCTTC.

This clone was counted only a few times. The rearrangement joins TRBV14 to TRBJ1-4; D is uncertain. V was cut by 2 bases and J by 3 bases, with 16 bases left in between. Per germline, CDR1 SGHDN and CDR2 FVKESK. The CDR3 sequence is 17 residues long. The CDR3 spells CASSQITGNRANEKLFF. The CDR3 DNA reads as TGTGCCAGCAGCCAAATAACGGGGAATCGAGCTAATGAAAAACTGTTTTTT.

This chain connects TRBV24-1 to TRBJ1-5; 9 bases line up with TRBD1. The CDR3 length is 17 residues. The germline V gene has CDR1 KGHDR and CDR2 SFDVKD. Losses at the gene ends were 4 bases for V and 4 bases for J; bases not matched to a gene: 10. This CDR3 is CATSDPTDRGGNQPQHF. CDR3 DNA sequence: TGTGCCACCAGTGACCCAACCGACAGGGGGGGAAATCAGCCCCAGCATTTT.

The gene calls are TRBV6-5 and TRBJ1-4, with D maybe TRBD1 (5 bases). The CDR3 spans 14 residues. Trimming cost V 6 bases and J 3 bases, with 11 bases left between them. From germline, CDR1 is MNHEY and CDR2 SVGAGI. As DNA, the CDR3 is TGTGCCAGCAGCTACGGGGGGTCTAATGAAAAACTGTTTTTT. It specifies CASSYGGSNEKLFF.

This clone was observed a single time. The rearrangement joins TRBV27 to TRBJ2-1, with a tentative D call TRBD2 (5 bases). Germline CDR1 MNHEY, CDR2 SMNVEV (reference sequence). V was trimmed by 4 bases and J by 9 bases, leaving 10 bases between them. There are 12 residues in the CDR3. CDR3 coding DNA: TGTGCCAGCAGTTATTTGGGAGTTGAGCAGTTCTTC. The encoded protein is CASSYLGVEQFF.

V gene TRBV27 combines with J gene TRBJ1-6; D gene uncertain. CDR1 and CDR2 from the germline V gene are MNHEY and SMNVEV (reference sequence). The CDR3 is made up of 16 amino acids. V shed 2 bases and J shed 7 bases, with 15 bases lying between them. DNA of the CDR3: TGTGCCAGCAGTTTAGTATCCGGGTCGGGAAATTCACCCCTCCACTTT. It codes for CASSLVSGSGNSPLHF.